This passage covers 12 T cell receptor beta chains from one sample sequenced in a study of T cell responses to AZD1222 COVID-19 vaccine. Profiled with immunoSEQ multiplex PCR; TCRdb holds only in-frame clones, not every one. The sample lists approximately 150,000 clones; roughly 90% were seen once. Source: peripheral blood, taken on day 0 of AZD1222 vaccination. These TCRs come from an adult in good health.

The chain is built from TRBV7-2 and TRBJ1-2; 7 nucleotides line up with TRBD1. The CDR3 spans 14 residues. Germline trimming cut 4 bases from V and 8 bases from J; bases unmatched to any gene: 10. Germline CDR1 SGHTA, CDR2 FQGNSA. The CDR3 region is CASSSARGILGYTF. The CDR3, as DNA: TGTGCCAGCAGCTCGGCCAGGGGGATCTTAGGCTACACCTTC.

This chain joins TRBV19 and TRBJ1-1; a weak D match, TRBD1 (5 bases). CDR1 LNHDA and CDR2 SQIVND come from the germline V gene (reference sequence). The CDR3 covers 11 residues. V shed 10 bases and J shed 4 bases, with 10 bases lying between them. The CDR3 DNA reads as TGTGCCACCGAGCAGGGCACTGAAGCTTTCTTT. Its translation is CATEQGTEAFF. The full variable domain, in which reference TRBV19 and TRBJ1-1 provide the parts outside the CDR3, is DGGITQSPKYLFRKEGQNVTLSCEQNLNHDAMYWYRQDPGQGLRLIYYSQIVNDFQKGDIAEGYSVSREKKESFPLTVTSAQKNPTAFYLCATEQGTEAFFGQGTRLTVV.

The chain links TRBV27 to TRBJ2-7, with 9 bases aligning to TRBD2. The CDR3 totals 14 residues. Per germline, CDR1 MNHEY and CDR2 SMNVEV (reference sequence). Trimming took 4 bases from V and 1 from J; bases not matched to a gene: 2. As DNA, the CDR3 is TGTGCCAGCAGTTCTAGCGGGATATCCTACGAGCAGTACTTC. Translating it yields CASSSSGISYEQYF.

The chain joins TRBV7-2 to TRBJ2-7, with TRBD1 matching 11 bases. Germline CDR1 SGHTA, CDR2 FQGNSA. This CDR3 spans 14 amino acids. With V trimmed by 5 bases and J by 6 bases, 6 bases remained unmatched. This CDR3 is CASSLRDRGSEQYF. CDR3 sequence (DNA): TGTGCCAGCAGCCTTCGGGACAGGGGGTCCGAGCAGTACTTC. The full variable domain, its missing parts supplied by reference TRBV7-2 and TRBJ2-7, is GAGVSQSPSNKVTEKGKDVELRCDPISGHTALYWYRQSLGQGLEFLIYFQGNSAPDKSGLPSDRFSAERTGGSVSTLTIQRTQQEDSAVYLCASSLRDRGSEQYFGPGTRLTVT.

The rearrangement joins TRBV5-1 to TRBJ1-1; 8 nucleotides align to TRBD1. V shed 1 base and J 2 bases; nucleotides not matched to a gene: 1. The CDR3 runs to 14 residues. Germline values: CDR1 SGHRS, CDR2 YFSETQ. As DNA, the CDR3 is TGCGCCAGCAGCTTGTCAGGGGGCAACACTGAAGCTTTCTTT. Its protein product is CASSLSGGNTEAFF.

The J gene is TRBJ2-2, the V gene TRBV5-1; D might be TRBD1 (5 bases). Looked up from germline, CDR1 is SGHRS and CDR2 is YFSETQ. CDR3 length: 17 amino acids. V shed 0 bases and J shed 3 bases, with 15 bases lying between them. The CDR3: CASSLDPGRKHTGELFF. DNA of the CDR3: TGCGCCAGCAGCTTGGACCCAGGGCGGAAACACACCGGGGAGCTGTTTTTT.

The chain joins TRBV7-9 to TRBJ1-3, with D possibly matching TRBD1 (6 bases). V was shortened by 3 bases and J by 12 bases, with 12 bases between the two germline ends. Germline CDR1 is SEHNR and CDR2 is FQNEAQ (reference sequence). This CDR3 comprises 12 residues. CDR3 DNA sequence: TGTGCCAGCAGCTTCCGACAGGATGTCATATATTTT. This translates into CASSFRQDVIYF.

V usage is TRBV11-3 and J usage is TRBJ2-7, with a weak D call TRBD2 (6 bases). This CDR3 has 13 residues. V was trimmed by 6 bases and J by 1 base, leaving 10 bases between them. Germline CDR1 SGHNT, CDR2 YENEEA. In DNA form, the CDR3 reads TGTGCCAGCAGAGTAGCGGCTTCCTACGAGCAGTACTTC. Its protein product is CASRVAASYEQYF. Variable domain in full (rest from reference TRBV11-3 and TRBJ2-7): EAGVVQSPRYKIIEKKQPVAFWCNPISGHNTLYWYLQNLGQGPELLIRYENEEAVDDSQLPKDRFSAERLKGVDSTLKIQPAELGDSAVYLCASRVAASYEQYFGPGTRLTVT.

V is TRBV5-6 and J is TRBJ1-2; the D gene is possibly TRBD1 (5 bases). Trimming removed 4 bases at V and 4 bases at J, with 14 bases between. In germline, CDR1 is SGHDT, CDR2 YYEEEE. The CDR3 covers 14 residues. CDR3 protein: CASSPGGGSYGYTF. CDR3 nucleotide sequence: TGTGCCAGCAGCCCGGGTGGGGGGTCCTATGGCTACACCTTC.

In its sample, this clone was seen a few times. V gene TRBV5-6 combines with J gene TRBJ1-2; D is perhaps TRBD1 (6 bases). Germline CDR1 is SGHDT and CDR2 is YYEEEE. V was shortened by 3 bases and J by 0 bases, with 12 bases between the two germline ends. This CDR3 comprises 15 residues. As DNA, the CDR3 is TGTGCCAGCAGCTCACAGGGTTCCCCTAACTATGGCTACACCTTC. Its protein product is CASSSQGSPNYGYTF.

This chain links TRBV12-3 or TRBV12-4 with TRBJ2-7, with D uncertain. Trimming pared 7 bases from V and 1 base from J, leaving 11 bases between. This CDR3 has 13 residues. The CDR3: CASKVRRSYEQYF. CDR3 nucleotides: TGTGCCAGCAAAGTGCGGAGATCCTACGAGCAGTACTTC.

This chain links TRBV11-3 with TRBJ2-5, with D uncertain. Trimming took off 5 bases at V and 7 bases at J, with 14 bases between the two ends. CDR1 and CDR2 (germline): SGHNT, YENEEA. CDR3 length: 13 amino acids. The CDR3 region has the DNA TGTGCCAGCAGCCAAGCCACCAGTCGGACCCAGTACTTC. Its protein is CASSQATSRTQYF.